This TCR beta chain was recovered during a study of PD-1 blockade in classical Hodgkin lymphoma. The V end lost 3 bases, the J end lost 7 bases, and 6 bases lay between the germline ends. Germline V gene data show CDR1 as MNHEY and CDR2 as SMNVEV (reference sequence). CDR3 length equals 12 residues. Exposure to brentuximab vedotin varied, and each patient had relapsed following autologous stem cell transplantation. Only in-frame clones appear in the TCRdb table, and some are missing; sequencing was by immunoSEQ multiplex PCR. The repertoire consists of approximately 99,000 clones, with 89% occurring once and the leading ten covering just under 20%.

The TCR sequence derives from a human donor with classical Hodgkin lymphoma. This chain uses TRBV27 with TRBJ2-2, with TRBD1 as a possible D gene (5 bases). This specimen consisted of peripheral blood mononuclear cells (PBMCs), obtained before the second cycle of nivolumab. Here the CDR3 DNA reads TGTGCCAGCAGTTTGGGGCTCGGGGAGCTGTTTTTT. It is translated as CASSLGLGELFF.